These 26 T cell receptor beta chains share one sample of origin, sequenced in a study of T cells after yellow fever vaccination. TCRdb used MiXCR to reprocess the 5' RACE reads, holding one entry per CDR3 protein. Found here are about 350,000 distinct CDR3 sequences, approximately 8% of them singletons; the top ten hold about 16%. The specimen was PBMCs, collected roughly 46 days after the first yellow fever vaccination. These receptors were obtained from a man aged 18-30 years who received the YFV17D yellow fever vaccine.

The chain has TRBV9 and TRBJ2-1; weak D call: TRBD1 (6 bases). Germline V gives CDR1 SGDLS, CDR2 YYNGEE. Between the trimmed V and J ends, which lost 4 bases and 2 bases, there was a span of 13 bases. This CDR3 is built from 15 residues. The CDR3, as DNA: TGTGCCAGCAGCTCCCGACAGGTGCCCTACAATGAGCAGTTCTTC. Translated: CASSSRQVPYNEQFF.

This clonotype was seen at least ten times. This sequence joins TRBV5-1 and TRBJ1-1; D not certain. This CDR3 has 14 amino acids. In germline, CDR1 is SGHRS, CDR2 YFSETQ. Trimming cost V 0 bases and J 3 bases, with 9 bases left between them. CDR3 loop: CASSLVGLHTEAFF. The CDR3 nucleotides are TGCGCCAGCAGCTTGGTCGGGCTTCACACTGAAGCTTTCTTT.

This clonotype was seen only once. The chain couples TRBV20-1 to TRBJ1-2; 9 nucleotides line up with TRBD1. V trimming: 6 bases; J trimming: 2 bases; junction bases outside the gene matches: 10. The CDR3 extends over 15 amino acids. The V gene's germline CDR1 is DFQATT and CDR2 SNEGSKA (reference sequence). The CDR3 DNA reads TGCAGTGCCACGGTGGCGGGACAGGGAAACTATGGCTACACCTTC. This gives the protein CSATVAGQGNYGYTF.

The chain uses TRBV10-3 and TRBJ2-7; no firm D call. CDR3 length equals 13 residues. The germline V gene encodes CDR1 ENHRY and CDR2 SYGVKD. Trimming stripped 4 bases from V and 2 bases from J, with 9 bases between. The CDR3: CAISGSQTYEQYF. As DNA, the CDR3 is TGTGCCATCAGTGGTTCACAAACCTACGAGCAGTACTTC.

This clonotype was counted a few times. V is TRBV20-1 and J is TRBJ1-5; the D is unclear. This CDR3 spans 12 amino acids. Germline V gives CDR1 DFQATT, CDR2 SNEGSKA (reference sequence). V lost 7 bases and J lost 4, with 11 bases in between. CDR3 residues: CSVFSPNQPQHF. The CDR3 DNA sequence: TGCAGTGTCTTCTCCCCGAATCAGCCCCAGCATTTT.

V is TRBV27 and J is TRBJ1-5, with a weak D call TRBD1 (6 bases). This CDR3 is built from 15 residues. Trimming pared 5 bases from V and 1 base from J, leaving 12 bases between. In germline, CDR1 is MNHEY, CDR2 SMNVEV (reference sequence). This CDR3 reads CASSPGTQSNQPQHF. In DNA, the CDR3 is TGTGCCAGCAGTCCCGGGACACAGAGCAATCAGCCCCAGCATTTT.

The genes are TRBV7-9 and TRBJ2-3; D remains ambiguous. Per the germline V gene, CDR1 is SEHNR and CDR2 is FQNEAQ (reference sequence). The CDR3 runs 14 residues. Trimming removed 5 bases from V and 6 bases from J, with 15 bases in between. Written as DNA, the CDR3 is TGTGCCAGCAGCCCGACCCCCGCCGGCGATACGCAGTATTTT. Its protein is CASSPTPAGDTQYF.

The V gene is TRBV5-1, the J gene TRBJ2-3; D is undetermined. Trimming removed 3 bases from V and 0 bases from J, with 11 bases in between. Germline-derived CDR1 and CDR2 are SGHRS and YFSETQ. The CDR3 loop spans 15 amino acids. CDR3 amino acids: CASSSSFGSTDTQYF. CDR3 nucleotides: TGCGCCAGCAGCTCCTCCTTCGGGAGCACAGATACGCAGTATTTT.

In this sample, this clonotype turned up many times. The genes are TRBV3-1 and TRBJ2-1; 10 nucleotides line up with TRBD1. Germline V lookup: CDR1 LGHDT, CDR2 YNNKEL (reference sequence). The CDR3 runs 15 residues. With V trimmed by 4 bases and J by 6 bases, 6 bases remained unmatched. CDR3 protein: CASSPWTGGINEQFF. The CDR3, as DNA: TGTGCCAGCAGCCCGTGGACAGGGGGGATCAATGAGCAGTTCTTC.

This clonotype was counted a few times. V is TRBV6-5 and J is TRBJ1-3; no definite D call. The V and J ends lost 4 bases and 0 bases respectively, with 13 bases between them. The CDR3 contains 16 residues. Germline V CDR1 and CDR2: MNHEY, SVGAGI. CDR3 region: CASSFSTDFSGNTIYF. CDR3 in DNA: TGTGCCAGCAGTTTCTCGACTGATTTCTCTGGAAACACCATATATTTT.

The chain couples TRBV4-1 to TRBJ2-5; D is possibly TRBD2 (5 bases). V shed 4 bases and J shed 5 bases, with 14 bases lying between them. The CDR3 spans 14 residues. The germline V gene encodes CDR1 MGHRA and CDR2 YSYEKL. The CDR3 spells CASSPSPFRETQYF. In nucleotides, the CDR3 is TGCGCCAGCAGCCCTAGCCCATTTAGGGAGACCCAGTACTTC.

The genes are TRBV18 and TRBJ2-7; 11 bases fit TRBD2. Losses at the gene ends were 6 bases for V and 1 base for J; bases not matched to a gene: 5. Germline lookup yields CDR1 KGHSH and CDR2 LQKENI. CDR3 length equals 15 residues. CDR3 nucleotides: TGTGCCAGCTCGCCCGGGACTAGCGGTTCCTACGAGCAGTACTTC. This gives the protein CASSPGTSGSYEQYF. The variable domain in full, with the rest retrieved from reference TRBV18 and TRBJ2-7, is NAGVMQNPRHLVRRRGQEARLRCSPMKGHSHVYWYRQLPEEGLKFMVYLQKENIIDESGMPKERFSAEFPKEGPSILRIQQVVRGDSAAYFCASSPGTSGSYEQYFGPGTRLTVT.

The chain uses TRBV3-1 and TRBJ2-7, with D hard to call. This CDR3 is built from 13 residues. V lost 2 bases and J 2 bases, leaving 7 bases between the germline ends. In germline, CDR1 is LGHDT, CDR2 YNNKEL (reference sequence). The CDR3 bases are TGTGCCAGCAGCCAAAGCCTTACCTACGAGCAGTACTTC. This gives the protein CASSQSLTYEQYF.

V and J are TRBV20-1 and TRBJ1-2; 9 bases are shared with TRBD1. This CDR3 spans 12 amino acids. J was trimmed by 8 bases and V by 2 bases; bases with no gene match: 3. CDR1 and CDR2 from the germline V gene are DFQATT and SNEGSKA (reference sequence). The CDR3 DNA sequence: TGCAGTGCTAGACGGGACAGGGACGGCTACACCTTC. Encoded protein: CSARRDRDGYTF.

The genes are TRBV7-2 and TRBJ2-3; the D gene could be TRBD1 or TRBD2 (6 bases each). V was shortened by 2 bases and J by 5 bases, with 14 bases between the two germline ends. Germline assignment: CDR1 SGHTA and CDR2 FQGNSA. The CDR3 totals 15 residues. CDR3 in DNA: TGTGCCAGCAGCTTAACGGGGGCCCAGGGAGATACGCAGTATTTT. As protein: CASSLTGAQGDTQYF.

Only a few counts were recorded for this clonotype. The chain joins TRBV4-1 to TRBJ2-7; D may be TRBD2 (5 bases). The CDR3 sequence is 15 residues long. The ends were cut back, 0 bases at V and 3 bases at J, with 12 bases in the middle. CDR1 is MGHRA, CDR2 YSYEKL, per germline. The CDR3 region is CASSQEPAGLYEQYF. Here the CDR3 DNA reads TGCGCCAGCAGCCAAGAGCCGGCGGGTCTCTACGAGCAGTACTTC.

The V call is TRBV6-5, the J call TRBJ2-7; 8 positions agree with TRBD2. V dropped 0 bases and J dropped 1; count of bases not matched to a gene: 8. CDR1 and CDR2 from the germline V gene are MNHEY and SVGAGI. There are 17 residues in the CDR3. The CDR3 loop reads CASSYSKAGGESYEQYV. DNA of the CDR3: TGTGCCAGCAGTTACTCGAAGGCGGGGGGCGAATCCTACGAGCAGTACGTC.

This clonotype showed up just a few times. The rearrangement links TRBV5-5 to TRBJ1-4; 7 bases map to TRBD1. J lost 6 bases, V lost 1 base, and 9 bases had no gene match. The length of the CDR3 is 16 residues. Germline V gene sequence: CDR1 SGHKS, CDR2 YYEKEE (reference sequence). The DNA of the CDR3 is TGTGCCAGCAGCTTGTCCGACAGGGCGGATTATGAAAAACTGTTTTTT. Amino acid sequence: CASSLSDRADYEKLFF.

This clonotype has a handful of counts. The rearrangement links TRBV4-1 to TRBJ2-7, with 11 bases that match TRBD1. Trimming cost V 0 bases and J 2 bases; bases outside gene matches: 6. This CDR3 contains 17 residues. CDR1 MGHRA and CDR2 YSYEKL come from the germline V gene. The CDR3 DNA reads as TGCGCCAGCAGCCAAGACAGTGGACAGGGGGCCCCCTACGAGCAGTACTTC. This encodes CASSQDSGQGAPYEQYF.

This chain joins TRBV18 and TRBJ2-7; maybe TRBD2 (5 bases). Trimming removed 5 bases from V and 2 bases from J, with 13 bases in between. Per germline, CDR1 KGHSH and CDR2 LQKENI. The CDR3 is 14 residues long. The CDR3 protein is CASSARGNPYEQYV. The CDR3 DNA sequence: TGTGCCAGCTCAGCCCGAGGGAACCCCTACGAGCAGTACGTC.

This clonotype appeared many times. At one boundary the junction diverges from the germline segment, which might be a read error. The CDR3 region has the DNA TGTGCCAGCAGCTTAGGGGTCTACGAGCAGTACTTC. It encodes CASSLGVYEQYF. J is TRBJ2-7 and V is TRBV5-1; possible D gene TRBD1, 5 bases. Germline values: CDR1 SGHRS, CDR2 YFSETQ. This CDR3 comprises 12 residues.

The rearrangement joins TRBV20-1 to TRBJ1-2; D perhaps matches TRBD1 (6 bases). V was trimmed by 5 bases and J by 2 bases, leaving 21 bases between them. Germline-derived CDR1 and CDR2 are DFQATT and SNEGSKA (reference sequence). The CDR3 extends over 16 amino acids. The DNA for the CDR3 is TGCAGTGCTGCCCCTTGGGGGGGGGCGGTCAACTATGGCTACACCTTC. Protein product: CSAAPWGGAVNYGYTF.

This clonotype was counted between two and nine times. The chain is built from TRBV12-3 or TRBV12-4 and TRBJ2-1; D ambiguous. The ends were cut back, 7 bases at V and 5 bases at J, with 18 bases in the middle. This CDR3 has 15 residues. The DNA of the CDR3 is TGTGCCAGCACCCCCCGCGATCTCAGTCACAATGAGCAGTTCTTC. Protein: CASTPRDLSHNEQFF.

The CDR3 spells CSATGNPSYGYTF. CDR3 bases: TGCAGTGCCACAGGGAACCCTAGCTATGGCTACACCTTC. The genes are TRBV20-1 and TRBJ1-2, with D possibly being TRBD1 (6 bases). The CDR3 has 13 amino acids. V shed 6 bases and J shed 4 bases, with 15 bases lying between them. Germline V gives CDR1 DFQATT, CDR2 SNEGSKA (reference sequence).

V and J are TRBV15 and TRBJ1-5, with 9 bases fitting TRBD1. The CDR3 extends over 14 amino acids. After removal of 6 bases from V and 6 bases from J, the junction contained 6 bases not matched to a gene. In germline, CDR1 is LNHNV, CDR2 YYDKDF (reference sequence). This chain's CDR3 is CATRRTGVGQPQHF. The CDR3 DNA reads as TGTGCCACCAGACGGACAGGGGTGGGTCAGCCCCAGCATTTT. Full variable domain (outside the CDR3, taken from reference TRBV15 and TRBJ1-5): DAMVIQNPRYQVTQFGKPVTLSCSQTLNHNVMYWYQQKSSQAPKLLFHYYDKDFNNEADTPDNFQSRRPNTSFCFLDIRSPGLGDTAMYLCATRRTGVGQPQHFGDGTRLSIL.

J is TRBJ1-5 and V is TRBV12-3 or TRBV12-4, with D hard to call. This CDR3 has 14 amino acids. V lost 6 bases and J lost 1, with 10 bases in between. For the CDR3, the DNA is TGTGCCAGCAGCCCTCGTTTCAGCAATCAGCCCCAGCATTTT. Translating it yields CASSPRFSNQPQHF.